What follows describes a single T cell receptor (beta chain). The entry originates in a study of blood T cell repertoires in COVID-19. Background on the study: Samples representing acute and convalescent COVID-19 were sourced from the United States, Italy and Spain.

The length of the CDR3 is 11 residues. Germline loops: CDR1 MNHEY, CDR2 SVGAGI. Trimming left V 8 bases short and J 6 bases short, with 8 bases between. The repertoire was sequenced with immunoSEQ multiplex PCR; TCRdb's copy has only in-frame clones and lacks some. The profile shows over 110,000 clones, nearly 90% of them singletons. The sequence was collected from an older man with acute or convalescent COVID-19. The chain joins TRBV6-5 to TRBJ2-1, with a tentative D call TRBD2 (5 bases). The sample was peripheral blood. The CDR3 here is CASASLNEQFF. The CDR3 coding sequence is TGTGCCAGCGCTAGCCTCAATGAGCAGTTCTTC.